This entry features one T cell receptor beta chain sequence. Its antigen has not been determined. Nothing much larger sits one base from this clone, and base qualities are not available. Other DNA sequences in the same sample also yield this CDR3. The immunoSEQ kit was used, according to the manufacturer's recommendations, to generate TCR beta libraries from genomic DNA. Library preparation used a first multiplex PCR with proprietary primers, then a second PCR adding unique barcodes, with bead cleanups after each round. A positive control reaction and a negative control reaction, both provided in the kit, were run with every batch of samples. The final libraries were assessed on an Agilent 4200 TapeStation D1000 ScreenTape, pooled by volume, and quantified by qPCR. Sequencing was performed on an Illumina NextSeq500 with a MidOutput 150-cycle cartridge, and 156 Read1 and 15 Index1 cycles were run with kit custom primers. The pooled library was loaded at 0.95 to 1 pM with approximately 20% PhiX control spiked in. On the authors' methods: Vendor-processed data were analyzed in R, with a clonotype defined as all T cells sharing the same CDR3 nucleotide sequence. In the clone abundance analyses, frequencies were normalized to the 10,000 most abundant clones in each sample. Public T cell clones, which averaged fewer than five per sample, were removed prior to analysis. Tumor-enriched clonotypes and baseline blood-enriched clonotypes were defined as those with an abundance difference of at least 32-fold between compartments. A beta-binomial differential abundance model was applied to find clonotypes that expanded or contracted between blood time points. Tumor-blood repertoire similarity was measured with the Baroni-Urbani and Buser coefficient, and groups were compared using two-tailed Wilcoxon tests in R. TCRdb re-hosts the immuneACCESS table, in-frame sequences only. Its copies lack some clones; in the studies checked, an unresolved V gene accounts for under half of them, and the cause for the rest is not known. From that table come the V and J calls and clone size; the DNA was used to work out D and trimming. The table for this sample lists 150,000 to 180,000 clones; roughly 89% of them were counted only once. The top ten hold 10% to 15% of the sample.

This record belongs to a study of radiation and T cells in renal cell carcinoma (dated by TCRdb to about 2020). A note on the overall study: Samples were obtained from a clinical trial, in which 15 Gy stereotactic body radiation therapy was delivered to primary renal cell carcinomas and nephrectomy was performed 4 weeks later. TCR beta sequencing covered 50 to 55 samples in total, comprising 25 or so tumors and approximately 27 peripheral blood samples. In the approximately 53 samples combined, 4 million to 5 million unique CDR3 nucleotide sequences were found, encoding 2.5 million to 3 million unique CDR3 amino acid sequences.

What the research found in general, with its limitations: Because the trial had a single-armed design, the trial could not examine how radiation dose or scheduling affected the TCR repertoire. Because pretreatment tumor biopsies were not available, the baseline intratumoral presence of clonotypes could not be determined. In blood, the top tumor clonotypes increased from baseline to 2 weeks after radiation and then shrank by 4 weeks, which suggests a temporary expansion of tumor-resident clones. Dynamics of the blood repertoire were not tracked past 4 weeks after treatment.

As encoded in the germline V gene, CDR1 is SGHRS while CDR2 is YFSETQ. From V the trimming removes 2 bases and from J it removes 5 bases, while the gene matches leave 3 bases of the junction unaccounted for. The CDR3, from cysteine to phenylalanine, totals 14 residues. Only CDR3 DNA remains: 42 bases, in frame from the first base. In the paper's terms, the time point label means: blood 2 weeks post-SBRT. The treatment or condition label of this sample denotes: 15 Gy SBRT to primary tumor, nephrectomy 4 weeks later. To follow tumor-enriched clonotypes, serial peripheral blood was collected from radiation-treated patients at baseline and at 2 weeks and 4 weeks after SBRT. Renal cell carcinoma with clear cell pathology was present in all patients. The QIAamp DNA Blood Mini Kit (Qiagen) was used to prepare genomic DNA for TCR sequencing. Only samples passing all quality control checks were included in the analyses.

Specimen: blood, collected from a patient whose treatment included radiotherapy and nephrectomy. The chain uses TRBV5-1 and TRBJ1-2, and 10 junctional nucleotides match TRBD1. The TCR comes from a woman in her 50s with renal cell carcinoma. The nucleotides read TGCGCCAGCAGCTTAGGGACAGGGGATTATGGCTACACCTTC. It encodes CASSLGTGDYGYTF.